A single sample is the source of the 20 T cell receptor beta chains below, sequenced in a study of T cells after yellow fever vaccination. TCRdb fed the 5' RACE reads into MiXCR, producing one record per CDR3 protein. This repertoire shows approximately 110,000 distinct CDR3 sequences, roughly 8.9% found once; its top ten account for about 25%. Source: CD8+ T cells sorted from PBMCs, taken 45 days after the yellow fever booster vaccination. These receptors came from a man aged 25-45 years who received the YFV17D yellow fever vaccine.

This clonotype has only a few counts. The CDR3: CASSARTSLYEQYF. CDR3 nucleotide sequence: TGTGCCAGCAGTGCACGGACTAGTTTGTACGAGCAGTACTTC. V and J are TRBV28 and TRBJ2-7; 7 bases align to TRBD2. This CDR3 contains 14 residues. Per the germline V gene, CDR1 is MDHEN and CDR2 is SYDVKM. V trimming: 5 bases; J trimming: 4 bases; junction bases outside the gene matches: 8. The full variable domain, rest sourced from reference TRBV28 and TRBJ2-7, is DVKVTQSSRYLVKRTGEKVFLECVQDMDHENMFWYRQDPGLGLRLIYFSYDVKMKEKGDIPEGYSVSREKKERFSLILESASTNQTSMYLCASSARTSLYEQYFGPGTRLTVT.

This clonotype was counted at least ten times. This rearrangement joins TRBV6-2 or TRBV6-3 to TRBJ2-7, with 9 positions matching TRBD2. J was trimmed by 2 bases and V by 0 bases; bases with no gene match: 23. CDR3 size: 22 residues. CDR1 and CDR2 from the germline V gene are MNHEY and SVGEGT. DNA for the CDR3: TGTGCCAGCAGTTACTCGTCCTCTGACCTGGTGCGGGAGGGCCCGAGAGCCTACGAGCAGTACTTC. Its protein is CASSYSSSDLVREGPRAYEQYF.

This clonotype was seen many times. The CDR3 DNA sequence: TGCAGTGCTAGAGGGCGCCGACTCATCTACGAGCAGTACTTC. Protein product: CSARGRRLIYEQYF. The chain recombines TRBV20-1 with TRBJ2-7; D is unresolved. V lost 1 base and J 3 bases, leaving 13 bases between the germline ends. The CDR3 length is 14 residues. Germline CDR1 DFQATT, CDR2 SNEGSKA (reference sequence).

This clonotype was counted at least ten times. The chain uses TRBV14 and TRBJ2-3; D remains unclear. Trimming removed 2 bases at V and 6 bases at J, with 3 bases between. Germline loops: CDR1 SGHDN, CDR2 FVKESK. The CDR3 is made up of 11 amino acids. In nucleotides, the CDR3 is TGTGCCAGCAGCCAATACGATACGCAGTATTTT. Translation: CASSQYDTQYF. Variable domain in full (rest from reference TRBV14 and TRBJ2-3): EAGVTQFPSHSVIEKGQTVTLRCDPISGHDNLYWYRRVMGKEIKFLLHFVKESKQDESGMPNNRFLAERTGGTYSTLKVQPAELEDSGVYFCASSQYDTQYFGPGTRLTVL.

This clonotype was observed many times. The chain links TRBV20-1 to TRBJ2-1; tentative D call: TRBD2 (6 bases). The CDR3 has 15 residues. Germline V gives CDR1 DFQATT, CDR2 SNEGSKA (reference sequence). Trimming shortened V by 4 bases and J by 0 bases, and 13 bases separated the two germline ends. CDR3 sequence (DNA): TGCAGTGCTAACCGGGACTTCAGCTCCTACAATGAGCAGTTCTTC. Translating gives CSANRDFSSYNEQFF.

There are a few counts of this clonotype. This chain connects TRBV29-1 to TRBJ2-1; D is perhaps TRBD1 or TRBD2 (5 bases each). Trimming left V 1 base short and J 9 bases short, with 19 bases between. The germline V gene has CDR1 SQVTM and CDR2 ANQGSEA. The CDR3 is 15 residues long. The CDR3 DNA reads as TGCAGCGTTGAAGGGGACCCATCCTTGAGGGGTGAGCAGTTCTTC. Amino acids: CSVEGDPSLRGEQFF.

This clonotype was observed many times. The V call is TRBV20-1, the J call TRBJ2-7; 10 nucleotides agree with TRBD2. Per the germline V gene, CDR1 is DFQATT and CDR2 is SNEGSKA (reference sequence). V was pared by 5 bases and J by 0 bases, with 7 bases of the junction left unmatched. This CDR3 comprises 15 residues. CDR3 amino acids: CSAPRPSGSSYEQYF. The CDR3 coding sequence is TGCAGTGCTCCACGGCCTAGCGGGAGCTCCTACGAGCAGTACTTC.

The table lists this clonotype with many counts. The J gene is TRBJ2-1, the V gene TRBV9; 8 positions agree with TRBD2. In germline, CDR1 is SGDLS, CDR2 YYNGEE. The length of the CDR3 is 15 residues. Trimming took 3 bases from V and 0 from J; bases not matched to a gene: 2. The CDR3 nucleotides read TGTGCCAGCAGCGGACTAGCGAGCTCCTACAATGAGCAGTTCTTC. Amino acid sequence: CASSGLASSYNEQFF. Variable domain in full (rest from reference TRBV9 and TRBJ2-1): DSGVTQTPKHLITATGQRVTLRCSPRSGDLSVYWYQQSLDQGLQFLIQYYNGEERAKGNILERFSAQQFPDLHSELNLSSLELGDSALYFCASSGLASSYNEQFFGPGTRLTVL.

This clonotype was recorded many times. V is TRBV7-9 and J is TRBJ2-1; D possibly corresponds to TRBD1 (5 bases). This CDR3 comprises 14 residues. The V end lost 2 bases, the J end lost 5 bases, and 10 bases lay between the germline ends. CDR1 and CDR2 from the germline V gene are SEHNR and FQNEAQ (reference sequence). This CDR3 reads CASSLQGLNNEQFF. CDR3 DNA sequence: TGTGCCAGCAGCTTACAGGGTCTTAACAATGAGCAGTTCTTC.

The V gene is TRBV20-1, the J gene TRBJ2-3, with 8 bases matching TRBD2. This CDR3 has 17 amino acids. Germline loops: CDR1 DFQATT, CDR2 SNEGSKA (reference sequence). With 3 bases clipped from V and 6 bases from J, the junction kept 17 bases outside the gene matches. The CDR3 reads CSASVLFREGPSDTQYF. The CDR3 nucleotides read TGCAGTGCTAGCGTCCTTTTTCGGGAGGGCCCTTCTGATACGCAGTATTTT.

At least ten counts were recorded for this clonotype. The gene calls are TRBV27 and TRBJ1-4; D is perhaps TRBD1 (6 bases). V lost 5 bases to trimming and J lost 10 bases, with 14 bases between them. Per germline, CDR1 MNHEY and CDR2 SMNVEV (reference sequence). CDR3 size: 13 residues. This CDR3 is CASSLTDSAKLFF. In DNA, the CDR3 is TGTGCCAGCAGTCTCACGGACAGTGCAAAACTGTTTTTT.

This clonotype has at least ten counts. The genes are TRBV12-3 or TRBV12-4 and TRBJ2-3; D is possibly TRBD1 (6 bases). Trimming shortened V by 6 bases and J by 4 bases, and 14 bases separated the two germline ends. The CDR3 sequence is 14 residues long. CDR3 DNA sequence: TGTGCCAGCAGCCCTCCCGGACAGCCAGATACGCAGTATTTT. Its protein is CASSPPGQPDTQYF.

Many counts were recorded for this clonotype. The V call is TRBV27, the J call TRBJ2-7; TRBD2 agrees at 11 bases. Trimming took 0 bases from V and 1 from J; bases not matched to a gene: 2. CDR3 length equals 16 residues. CDR1 and CDR2 from the germline V gene are MNHEY and SMNVEV (reference sequence). DNA for the CDR3: TGTGCCAGCAGTTTATCTAGCGGGAGGGGTTCCTACGAGCAGTACTTC. This codes for CASSLSSGRGSYEQYF.

This clonotype came up a few times. The chain is built from TRBV20-1 and TRBJ2-2; 7 bases fit TRBD2. Germline CDR1 DFQATT, CDR2 SNEGSKA (reference sequence). V dropped 3 bases and J dropped 7; count of bases not matched to a gene: 8. The CDR3 extends over 14 amino acids. CDR3 residues: CSASQLGGGGELFF. The CDR3 coding sequence is TGCAGTGCTAGTCAATTAGGCGGGGGCGGGGAGCTGTTTTTT.

This clonotype was seen ten or more times. The gene calls are TRBV12-3 or TRBV12-4 and TRBJ2-7, with D unresolved. The CDR3 extends over 13 amino acids. Trimming pared 6 bases from V and 3 bases from J, leaving 12 bases between. CDR3 sequence (DNA): TGTGCCAGCAGCCACGGGCCGATCTACGAGCAGTACTTC. Protein product: CASSHGPIYEQYF.

Many counts were recorded for this clonotype. V and J are TRBV5-1 and TRBJ2-2, with 14 bases aligning to TRBD2. The CDR3 consists of 17 residues. Germline values: CDR1 SGHRS, CDR2 YFSETQ. Germline trimming cut 4 bases from V and 3 bases from J; bases unmatched to any gene: 5. CDR3 amino acids: CASSPGLAGVDTGELFF. The CDR3 DNA reads TGCGCCAGCAGCCCGGGACTAGCGGGAGTAGACACCGGGGAGCTGTTTTTT.

This clonotype was counted many times. DNA for the CDR3: TGTGCCAGCAGTCTGATCTCTTTGGGTCGGGAGCTGTTTTTT. It yields the protein CASSLISLGRELFF. The rearrangement links TRBV28 to TRBJ2-2; D is uncertain. The CDR3 consists of 14 residues. Germline CDR1 MDHEN, CDR2 SYDVKM. V was cut by 5 bases and J by 9 bases, with 16 bases left in between. The full variable domain, with the rest looked up from reference TRBV28 and TRBJ2-2, is DVKVTQSSRYLVKRTGEKVFLECVQDMDHENMFWYRQDPGLGLRLIYFSYDVKMKEKGDIPEGYSVSREKKERFSLILESASTNQTSMYLCASSLISLGRELFFGEGSRLTVL.

This clonotype has at least ten counts. CDR3 protein: CASSRAGTSASYEQYF. The CDR3 region has the DNA TGTGCCAGCAGTCGCGCCGGGACTAGCGCATCCTACGAGCAGTACTTC. This chain joins TRBV7-2 and TRBJ2-7, with 10 bases identical to TRBD2. V lost 6 bases, J lost 1 base, and 9 bases stayed unmatched. CDR3 length: 16 residues. Germline lookup yields CDR1 SGHTA and CDR2 FQGNSA.

This clonotype was seen ten or more times. The chain combines TRBV6-5 with TRBJ1-5, with a tentative D call TRBD1 (6 bases). V was trimmed by 2 bases and J by 6 bases, leaving 17 bases between them. The CDR3 sequence is 16 residues long. Germline V gene data show CDR1 as MNHEY and CDR2 as SVGAGI. The CDR3 region is CASSYGAVGGSQPQHF. Here the CDR3 DNA reads TGTGCCAGCAGTTACGGGGCAGTGGGGGGCAGTCAGCCCCAGCATTTT.

This clonotype was counted between two and nine times. The chain has TRBV2 and TRBJ1-5; D is unclear. The germline gives CDR1 SNHLY, CDR2 FYNNEI. The CDR3 consists of 12 residues. Trimming pared 6 bases from V and 5 bases from J, leaving 8 bases between. CDR3 DNA sequence: TGTGCCAGCAGGGATTTTTATCAGCCCCAGCATTTT. Protein sequence: CASRDFYQPQHF.